These T cell receptor beta chains were read from a single sample in a study of cytomegalovirus exposure and HLA in healthy donors. The table came from immunoSEQ multiplex PCR; TCRdb's copy has only in-frame clones and leaves some out. The sample shows around 200,000 clones, about 80% of them seen only once. Input material: PBMCs. The receptors were sampled from a woman aged 60-75 years in good health and CMV-seropositive. The CDR3 runs from the conserved cysteine through the conserved F or W.

v_call	j_call	cdr3_aa
TRBV4-1	TRBJ1-1	CASSQEPARGHTEAFF
TRBV29-1	TRBJ1-1	CSALPETIAFF
TRBV7-8	TRBJ2-7	CASSLGASYEQYF
TRBV2	TRBJ2-5	CASNRLAGEEYF
TRBV7-3	TRBJ1-6	CASSTRTGNNSPLHF
TRBV2	TRBJ2-3	CASSGTSGGRSTQYF
TRBV2	TRBJ1-1	CASSVTVTEAFF
TRBV28	.	CASREGGQSSYEQYF
TRBV28	TRBJ2-2	CASSFPGPNTGELFF
TRBV18	TRBJ2-1	CASSPPLAGDNEQFF
TRBV6-1	TRBJ2-7	CASREPGHRYEQYF
TRBV27	TRBJ1-3	CASPGGTGNTIYF
TRBV19	TRBJ1-5	CASDRERDQPQHF
TRBV6-5	TRBJ1-2	CASSYDTNYYGYTF
TRBV7-9	TRBJ2-1	CASSLEGPYNEQFF
TRBV19	TRBJ1-4	CASSIRGGSNEKLFF
TRBV28	TRBJ2-1	CASSIRNEQFF
TRBV19	TRBJ1-4	CASSIDRGGEKLFF
TRBV6-5	TRBJ1-6	CASSYEFSGVGSPLHF
TRBV5-1	TRBJ2-5	CASSPRQGLYQETQYF
TRBV18	TRBJ2-3	CASSPAGGPGDTQYF
TRBV19	TRBJ2-1	CASSIDIASLSNEQFF
TRBV15	TRBJ2-6	CATSPTGRGANVLTF
TRBV25-1	TRBJ1-1	CASSNLQGNTEAFF
TRBV2	TRBJ1-5	CASSGSTGVKQPQHF
TRBV5-6	TRBJ2-2	CASSLSAGGPRTGELFF
TRBV6-5	TRBJ1-1	CASSYVDSPRSAFF
TRBV6-1	TRBJ2-5	CASRERMPGAQETQYF
TRBV11-2	.	CASSQIGLAGVEQYF
TRBV28	TRBJ1-4	CASSSGQINEKLFF
TRBV6-5	TRBJ2-3	CASRTRQGSPDTQYF
TRBV5-5	TRBJ1-2	CASSPQGLDYGYTF
TRBV5-1	TRBJ2-3	CASSLAWTVTDTQYF
TRBV18	TRBJ2-1	CASSPPVSSGGSSYNEQFF
TRBV29-1	TRBJ2-1	CSVRGGHYNEQFF
TRBV7-8	.	CASSLQGYEQYF
TRBV19	TRBJ2-3	CASSAGTGIDTQYF
TRBV6-1	TRBJ2-1	CASSEKAGDSGRGSRNEQFF
TRBV5-1	TRBJ2-2	CASRRRETGELFF
TRBV28	TRBJ2-5	CASSFRAGLQETQYF
TRBV11-2	TRBJ2-6	CASSLGQPGANVLTF
TRBV9	TRBJ2-3	CASSVEASGGSTQYF
TRBV5-1	TRBJ2-7	CASMGRGYEQYF
TRBV6-1	TRBJ2-2	CACKLTGDRAELFF